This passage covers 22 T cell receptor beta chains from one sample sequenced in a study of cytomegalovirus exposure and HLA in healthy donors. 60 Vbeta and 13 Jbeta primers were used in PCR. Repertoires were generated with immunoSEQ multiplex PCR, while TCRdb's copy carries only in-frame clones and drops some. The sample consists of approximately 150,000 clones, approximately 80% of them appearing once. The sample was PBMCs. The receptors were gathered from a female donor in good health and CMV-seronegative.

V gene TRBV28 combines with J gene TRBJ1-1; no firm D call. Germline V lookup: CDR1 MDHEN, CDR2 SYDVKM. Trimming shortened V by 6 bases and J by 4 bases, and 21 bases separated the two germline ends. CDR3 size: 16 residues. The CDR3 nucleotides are TGTGCCAGCAGATCCGGACTGGCGGGAGAGAGCACTGAAGCTTTCTTT. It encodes CASRSGLAGESTEAFF.

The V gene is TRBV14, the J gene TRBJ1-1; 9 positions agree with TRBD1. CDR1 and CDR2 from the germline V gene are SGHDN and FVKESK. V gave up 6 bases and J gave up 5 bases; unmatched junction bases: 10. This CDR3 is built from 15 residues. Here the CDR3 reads CASRLTGGAWTEAFF. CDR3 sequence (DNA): TGTGCCAGCAGGCTAACAGGGGGCGCTTGGACTGAAGCTTTCTTT. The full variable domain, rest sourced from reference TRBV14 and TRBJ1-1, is EAGVTQFPSHSVIEKGQTVTLRCDPISGHDNLYWYRRVMGKEIKFLLHFVKESKQDESGMPNNRFLAERTGGTYSTLKVQPAELEDSGVYFCASRLTGGAWTEAFFGQGTRLTVV.

The CDR3 loop is CSVRGQPPLYEQYF. The CDR3 region has the DNA TGCAGCGTCCGGGGACAGCCACCCCTCTACGAGCAGTACTTC. The chain carries TRBV29-1 and TRBJ2-7; TRBD1 aligns across 7 bases. The J segment lost 3 bases and the V segment lost 6 bases, leaving 11 bases of the junction unmatched. The length of the CDR3 is 14 residues. Looked up from germline, CDR1 is SQVTM and CDR2 is ANQGSEA.

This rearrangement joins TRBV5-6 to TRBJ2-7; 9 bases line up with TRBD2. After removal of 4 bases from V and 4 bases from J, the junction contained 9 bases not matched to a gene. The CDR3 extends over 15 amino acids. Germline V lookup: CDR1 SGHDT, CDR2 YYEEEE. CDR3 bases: TGTGCCAGCAGCATCAAAGCGGGAGGCGCATACGAGCAGTACTTC. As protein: CASSIKAGGAYEQYF.

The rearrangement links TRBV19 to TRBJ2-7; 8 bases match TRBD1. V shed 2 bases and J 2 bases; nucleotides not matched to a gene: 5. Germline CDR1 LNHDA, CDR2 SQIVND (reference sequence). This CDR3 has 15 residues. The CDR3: CASSILGTGAYEQYF. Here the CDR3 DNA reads TGTGCCAGTAGTATACTCGGGACAGGAGCCTACGAGCAGTACTTC.

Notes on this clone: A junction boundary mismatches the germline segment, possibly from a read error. The CDR3 region has the DNA TGTGCCAGCAGCGTAGAGGGGGCGGGGGGAAGCACCATATATTTT. Protein: CASSVEGAGGSTIYF. The rearrangement uses TRBV7-2 and TRBJ1-3; 7 bases align to TRBD1. Looked up from germline, CDR1 is SGHTA and CDR2 is FQGNSA. This CDR3 comprises 15 residues.

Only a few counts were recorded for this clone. The chain's CDR3 is CASSFSTTYEQYF. The CDR3 DNA reads TGTGCCAGCAGCTTTTCCACTACCTACGAGCAGTACTTC. The chain links TRBV5-4 to TRBJ2-7; D remains ambiguous. The CDR3 is made up of 13 amino acids. Germline V CDR1 and CDR2: SGHNT, YYREEE (reference sequence). Trimming pared 2 bases from V and 2 bases from J, leaving 8 bases between. Variable domain in full (rest from reference TRBV5-4 and TRBJ2-7): ETGVTQSPTHLIKTRGQQVTLRCSSQSGHNTVSWYQQALGQGPQFIFQYYREEENGRGNFPPRFSGLQFPNYSSELNVNALELDDSALYLCASSFSTTYEQYFGPGTRLTVT.

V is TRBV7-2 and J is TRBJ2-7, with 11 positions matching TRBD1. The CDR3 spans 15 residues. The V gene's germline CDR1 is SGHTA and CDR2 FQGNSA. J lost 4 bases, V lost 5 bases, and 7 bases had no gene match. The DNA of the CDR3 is TGTGCCAGCAGCCGGACGGGGACAGGGGGATACGAGCAGTACTTC. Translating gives CASSRTGTGGYEQYF.

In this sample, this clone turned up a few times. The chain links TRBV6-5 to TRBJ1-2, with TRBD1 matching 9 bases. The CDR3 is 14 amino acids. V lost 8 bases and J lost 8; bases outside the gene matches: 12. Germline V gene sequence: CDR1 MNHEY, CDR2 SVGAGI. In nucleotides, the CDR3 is TGTGCCAGCCTCAGGGGACAGGGAATCGGGGGCTACACCTTC. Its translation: CASLRGQGIGGYTF.

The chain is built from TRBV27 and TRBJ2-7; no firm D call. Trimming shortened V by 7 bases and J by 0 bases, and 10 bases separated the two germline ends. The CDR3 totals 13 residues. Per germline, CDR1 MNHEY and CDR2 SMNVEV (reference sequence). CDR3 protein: CASKEYSSYEQYF. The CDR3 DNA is TGTGCCAGCAAGGAGTATTCCTCCTACGAGCAGTACTTC.

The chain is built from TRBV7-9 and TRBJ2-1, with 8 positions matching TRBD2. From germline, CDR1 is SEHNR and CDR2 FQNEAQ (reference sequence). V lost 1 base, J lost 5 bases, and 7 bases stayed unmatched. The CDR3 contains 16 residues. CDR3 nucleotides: TGTGCCAGCAGCTTAGTCCGAGCGGGAGATGACAATGAGCAGTTCTTC. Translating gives CASSLVRAGDDNEQFF.

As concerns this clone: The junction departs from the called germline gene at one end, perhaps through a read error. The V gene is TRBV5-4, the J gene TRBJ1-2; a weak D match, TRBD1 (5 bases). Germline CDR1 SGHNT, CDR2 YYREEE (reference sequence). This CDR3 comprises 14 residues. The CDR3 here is CASSLRTDAWGLNF. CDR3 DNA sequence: TGTGCCAGCAGCTTGAGGACGGATGCGTGGGGCCTGAACTTC.

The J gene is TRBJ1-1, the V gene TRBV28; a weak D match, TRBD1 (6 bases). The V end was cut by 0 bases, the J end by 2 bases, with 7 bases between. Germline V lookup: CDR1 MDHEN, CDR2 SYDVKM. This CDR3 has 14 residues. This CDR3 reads CASSLWGANTEAFF. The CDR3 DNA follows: TGTGCCAGCAGTTTATGGGGGGCTAACACTGAAGCTTTCTTT.

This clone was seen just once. CDR3 in amino acids: CASSPSSGLTYEQYF. CDR3 nucleotides: TGTGCCAGCAGTCCCTCGAGCGGGTTAACCTACGAGCAGTACTTC. The gene calls are TRBV2 and TRBJ2-7, with a possible D match to TRBD2 (6 bases). The CDR3 contains 15 residues. From germline, CDR1 is SNHLY and CDR2 FYNNEI. Trimming left V 5 bases short and J 2 bases short, with 16 bases between.

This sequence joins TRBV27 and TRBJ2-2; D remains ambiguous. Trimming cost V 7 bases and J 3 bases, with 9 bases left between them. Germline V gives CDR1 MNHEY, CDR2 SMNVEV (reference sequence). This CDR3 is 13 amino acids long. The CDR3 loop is CASKKSHTGELFF. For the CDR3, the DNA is TGTGCCAGCAAAAAATCTCACACCGGGGAGCTGTTTTTT.

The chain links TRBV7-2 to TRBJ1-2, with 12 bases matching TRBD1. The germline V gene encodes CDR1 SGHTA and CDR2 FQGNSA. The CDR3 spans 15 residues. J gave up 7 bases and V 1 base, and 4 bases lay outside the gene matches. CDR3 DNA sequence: TGTGCCAGCAGCTTAGTAGGGACAGGGGGCTCTGGCTACACCTTC. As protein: CASSLVGTGGSGYTF. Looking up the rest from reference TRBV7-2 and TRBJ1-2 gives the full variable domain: GAGVSQSPSNKVTEKGKDVELRCDPISGHTALYWYRQSLGQGLEFLIYFQGNSAPDKSGLPSDRFSAERTGGSVSTLTIQRTQQEDSAVYLCASSLVGTGGSGYTFGSGTRLTVV.

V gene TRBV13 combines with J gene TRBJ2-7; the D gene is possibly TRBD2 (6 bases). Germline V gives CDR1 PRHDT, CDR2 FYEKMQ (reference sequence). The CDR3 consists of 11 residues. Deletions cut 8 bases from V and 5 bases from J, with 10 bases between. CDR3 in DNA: TGTGCCAGCCGGAGGGTTCACGAGCAGTACTTC. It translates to CASRRVHEQYF.

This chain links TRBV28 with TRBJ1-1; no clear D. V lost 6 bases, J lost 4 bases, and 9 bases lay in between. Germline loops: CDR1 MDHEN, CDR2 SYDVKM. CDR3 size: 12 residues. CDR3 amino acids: CASSPAGTEAFF. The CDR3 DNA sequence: TGTGCCAGCAGCCCCGCAGGCACTGAAGCTTTCTTT.

This chain's CDR3 is CASSTTGGMGNQPQHF. The CDR3 DNA reads as TGTGCCAGTAGTACGACAGGGGGCATGGGCAATCAGCCCCAGCATTTT. This chain connects TRBV19 to TRBJ1-5; the match to TRBD1 covers 10 bases. The V gene's germline CDR1 is LNHDA and CDR2 SQIVND (reference sequence). V gave up 4 bases and J gave up 2 bases; unmatched junction bases: 5. The CDR3 has 16 residues. The full variable domain, its missing parts supplied by reference TRBV19 and TRBJ1-5, is DGGITQSPKYLFRKEGQNVTLSCEQNLNHDAMYWYRQDPGQGLRLIYYSQIVNDFQKGDIAEGYSVSREKKESFPLTVTSAQKNPTAFYLCASSTTGGMGNQPQHFGDGTRLSIL.

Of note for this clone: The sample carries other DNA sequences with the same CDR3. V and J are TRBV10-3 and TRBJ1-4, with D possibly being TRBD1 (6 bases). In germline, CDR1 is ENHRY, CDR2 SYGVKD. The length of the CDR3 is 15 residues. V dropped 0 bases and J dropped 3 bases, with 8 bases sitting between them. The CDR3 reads CAISESGGPNEKLFF. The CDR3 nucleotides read TGTGCCATCAGTGAGTCGGGGGGGCCTAATGAAAAACTGTTTTTT.

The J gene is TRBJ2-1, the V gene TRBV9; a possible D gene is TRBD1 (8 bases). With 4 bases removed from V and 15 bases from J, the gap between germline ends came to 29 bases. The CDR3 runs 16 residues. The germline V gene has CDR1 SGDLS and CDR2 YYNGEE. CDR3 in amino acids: CASSPDWASGPQGGFF. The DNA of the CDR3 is TGTGCCAGCAGCCCTGACTGGGCTAGCGGACCACAGGGGGGGTTCTTC.

This chain's CDR3 is CASSPGTGRFQPQHF. The CDR3 DNA sequence: TGTGCCAGCAGCCCCGGGACAGGGAGGTTTCAGCCCCAGCATTTT. The V call is TRBV6-5, the J call TRBJ1-5; 9 nucleotides match TRBD1. The CDR3 covers 15 residues. V was clipped by 6 bases and J by 6 bases; unmatched bases: 9. CDR1 MNHEY and CDR2 SVGAGI come from the germline V gene.